The 21 T cell receptor beta chains given below trace back to one sample, sequenced in a study of blood T cell repertoires in COVID-19. Profiling relied on immunoSEQ multiplex PCR, and the TCRdb table lists in-frame clones only, not all of them. The repertoire includes about 350,000 clones, roughly 87% of them detected once, and more than 7.5% sits in the top ten. Sequencing was done on a sample of peripheral blood. Receptors were obtained from a young man with COVID-19, enrolled during active disease.

The chain carries TRBV7-2 and TRBJ1-5, with D perhaps matching TRBD1 (6 bases). Per germline, CDR1 SGHTA and CDR2 FQGNSA. The CDR3 contains 17 residues. The V end was cut by 3 bases, the J end by 6 bases, with 21 bases between. CDR3 bases: TGTGCCAGCAGCTTGACCCCCCAGGGGCGGCCCGCTCAGCCCCAGCATTTT. Its protein product is CASSLTPQGRPAQPQHF.

This rearrangement joins TRBV7-8 to TRBJ1-6; D not certain. Germline V gene lookup returns CDR1 SGHVS and CDR2 FQNEAQ. CDR3 length: 15 amino acids. The V and J ends lost 4 bases and 2 bases respectively, with 9 bases between them. The CDR3 is CASSYGLTYNSPLHF. Here the CDR3 DNA reads TGTGCCAGCAGCTACGGACTGACCTATAATTCACCCCTCCACTTT.

The J gene is TRBJ2-2, the V gene TRBV25-1, with D perhaps TRBD1 (6 bases). The germline V gene encodes CDR1 MGHDK and CDR2 SYGVNS. The CDR3 consists of 14 residues. V lost 7 bases, J lost 1 base, and 10 bases lay in between. CDR3 sequence: CASIGRGNTGELFF. As DNA, the CDR3 is TGTGCCAGCATTGGCAGGGGGAACACCGGGGAGCTGTTTTTT.

The chain employs TRBV28 and TRBJ2-1; TRBD2 matches at 11 bases. Germline V gives CDR1 MDHEN, CDR2 SYDVKM. V lost 4 bases to trimming and J lost 2 bases; unmatched junction nucleotides: 1. The CDR3 is 15 amino acids. CDR3 region: CASSWGLAAYNEQFF. The CDR3 DNA reads TGTGCCAGCAGTTGGGGACTAGCGGCCTACAATGAGCAGTTCTTC.

The V call is TRBV11-2, the J call TRBJ2-2; D is ambiguous. The V end lost 3 bases, the J end lost 3 bases, and 5 bases lay between the germline ends. The germline gives CDR1 SGHAT, CDR2 FQNNGV. The CDR3 has 13 residues. CDR3 DNA: TGTGCCAGCAGCTTCCGAGACACCGGGGAGCTGTTTTTT. This gives the protein CASSFRDTGELFF.

This clone showed up just once. In DNA, the CDR3 is TGTGCCAGCAGCCCTCAACAGGGGTTGAACACTGAAGCTTTCTTT. It codes for CASSPQQGLNTEAFF. This rearrangement joins TRBV3-1 (or the pseudogene TRBV3-2) to TRBJ1-1; TRBD1 agrees at 7 bases. The V and J ends lost 4 bases and 0 bases, in that order; junction bases with no gene match: 5. The CDR3 runs to 15 residues. Germline values: CDR1 LGHDT, CDR2 YNNKEL (reference sequence).

V is TRBV29-1 and J is TRBJ2-1, with D tentatively TRBD2 (5 bases). V gave up 1 base and J gave up 9 bases, with 16 bases separating them. The CDR3 has 14 amino acids. Per germline, CDR1 SQVTM and CDR2 ANQGSEA. In DNA form, the CDR3 reads TGCAGCGTTGAAGCGATTACTAGGGCCGTTGAGCAGTTCTTC. It yields the protein CSVEAITRAVEQFF.

This chain connects TRBV27 to TRBJ1-2; possible D gene TRBD1, 5 bases. V gave up 6 bases and J gave up 4 bases, with 9 bases separating them. Per germline, CDR1 MNHEY and CDR2 SMNVEV (reference sequence). This CDR3 is 12 amino acids long. The DNA of the CDR3 is TGTGCCAGCAGACAGGCGCCCTATGGCTACACCTTC. This gives the protein CASRQAPYGYTF.

The J gene is TRBJ1-5, the V gene TRBV9; the D is unclear. Between the trimmed V and J ends, which lost 4 bases and 1 base, there was a span of 6 bases. Germline-derived CDR1 and CDR2 are SGDLS and YYNGEE. The CDR3 extends over 13 amino acids. This chain's CDR3 is CASSPSSNQPQHF. The DNA for the CDR3 is TGTGCCAGCAGCCCCTCGAGCAATCAGCCCCAGCATTTT.

The genes are TRBV5-8 and TRBJ1-2; D unclear. CDR1 and CDR2 from the germline V gene are SGHTS and YDEGEE. Trimming took off 4 bases at V and 9 bases at J, with 16 bases between the two ends. The CDR3 is made up of 13 amino acids. The CDR3 coding sequence is TGTGCCAGCAGCCGATCGGGTAGTTATAGCTACACCTTC. Its protein is CASSRSGSYSYTF.

The chain combines TRBV5-1 with TRBJ1-6, with 10 bases matching TRBD1. Germline lookup yields CDR1 SGHRS and CDR2 YFSETQ. Losses at the gene ends were 4 bases for V and 7 bases for J; bases not matched to a gene: 8. The CDR3 is 16 amino acids. In DNA, the CDR3 is TGCGCCAGCAGCCCCCGGACAGGGGGTAACAATTCACCCCTCCACTTT. It is translated as CASSPRTGGNNSPLHF.

The CDR3 here is CASSWTGRNEQYF. The CDR3 DNA sequence: TGTGCCAGCAGTTGGACAGGGAGAAACGAGCAGTACTTC. V gene TRBV12-3 or TRBV12-4 combines with J gene TRBJ2-7; the match to TRBD1 covers 8 bases. The V and J ends lost 4 bases and 5 bases, in that order; junction bases with no gene match: 4. This CDR3 spans 13 amino acids.

V and J are TRBV7-3 and TRBJ2-7; 8 bases fit TRBD1. The CDR3 extends over 15 amino acids. J lost 4 bases, V lost 5 bases, and 10 bases had no gene match. Germline CDR1 SGHTA, CDR2 FQGTGA. CDR3: CASSPGGAEAYEQYF. The CDR3 nucleotides read TGTGCCAGCAGCCCAGGGGGCGCAGAGGCGTACGAGCAGTACTTC.

V and J are TRBV19 and TRBJ2-7; the match to TRBD2 covers 10 bases. Looked up from germline, CDR1 is LNHDA and CDR2 is SQIVND (reference sequence). The CDR3 is made up of 15 amino acids. The J segment lost 4 bases and the V segment lost 2 bases, leaving 5 bases of the junction unmatched. The CDR3 DNA reads TGTGCCAGTAGTATATCTAGCGGGAGTCTGTACGAGCAGTACTTC. Encoded protein: CASSISSGSLYEQYF.

The V call is TRBV5-5, the J call TRBJ1-1; D is possibly TRBD1 (5 bases). The length of the CDR3 is 14 residues. Germline V gene sequence: CDR1 SGHKS, CDR2 YYEKEE (reference sequence). V lost 2 bases to trimming and J lost 4 bases, with 12 bases between them. CDR3 amino acids: CASSFQAGITEAFF. DNA of the CDR3: TGTGCCAGCAGCTTTCAGGCAGGGATCACTGAAGCTTTCTTT.

The rearrangement links TRBV28 to TRBJ2-7; 11 bases map to TRBD1. The CDR3 is 15 amino acids. Germline trimming cut 2 bases from V and 3 bases from J; bases unmatched to any gene: 3. The germline V gene has CDR1 MDHEN and CDR2 SYDVKM. CDR3 region: CASSLAGTGGYEQYF. The CDR3 bases are TGTGCCAGCAGTTTAGCCGGGACAGGGGGCTACGAGCAGTACTTC.

The chain combines TRBV5-1 with TRBJ1-4, with D unresolved. CDR1 and CDR2 (germline): SGHRS, YFSETQ. V lost 0 bases and J 3 bases, leaving 15 bases between the germline ends. The CDR3 runs to 17 residues. The CDR3 sequence is CASSLGAGLVANEKLFF. The DNA for the CDR3 is TGCGCCAGCAGCTTGGGGGCAGGCTTAGTAGCTAATGAAAAACTGTTTTTT.

V and J are TRBV7-2 and TRBJ2-1; possible D gene TRBD1, 5 bases. Trimming cost V 1 base and J 7 bases, with 8 bases left between them. This CDR3 spans 13 amino acids. Germline CDR1 reads SGHTA; CDR2 reads FQGNSA. CDR3 in amino acids: CASSLGQPNEQFF. CDR3 coding DNA: TGTGCCAGCAGCTTAGGACAGCCAAATGAGCAGTTCTTC.

The CDR3 protein is CASSLNLRYGYTF. The CDR3 nucleotides are TGTGCCAGCAGCTTGAATCTCCGGTATGGCTACACCTTC. The gene calls are TRBV5-6 and TRBJ1-2; no clear D gene. Germline V gene data show CDR1 as SGHDT and CDR2 as YYEEEE. Trimming stripped 1 base from V and 5 bases from J, with 9 bases between. The CDR3 contains 13 residues.

This clone appeared a few times. The rearrangement uses TRBV27 and TRBJ2-7; the match to TRBD1 covers 7 bases. J lost 6 bases, V lost 2 bases, and 7 bases had no gene match. Germline CDR1 is MNHEY and CDR2 is SMNVEV (reference sequence). There are 14 residues in the CDR3. The CDR3 here is CASSLNDRVGEQYF. The CDR3 DNA is TGTGCCAGCAGTTTAAATGACAGGGTGGGCGAGCAGTACTTC.

The V call is TRBV28, the J call TRBJ1-3, with 9 positions matching TRBD1. V gave up 4 bases and J gave up 4 bases; unmatched junction bases: 17. The CDR3 sequence is 19 residues long. Germline V lookup: CDR1 MDHEN, CDR2 SYDVKM. CDR3 in amino acids: CASSSLYQWDRADGNTIYF. The CDR3 DNA is TGTGCCAGCAGTTCCCTTTACCAATGGGACAGGGCGGACGGAAACACCATATATTTT.